This TCR beta chain was sequenced in a study of T cell clonotyping in hematopoietic cell transplantation. Between the trimmed V and J ends, which lost 0 bases and 3 bases, there was a span of 13 bases. The CDR3 covers 15 residues. Germline CDR1 is SGHNT and CDR2 is YYREEE (reference sequence). The protocol was immunoSEQ multiplex PCR, while the TCRdb copy is restricted to in-frame clones and leaves out a portion. The sample records tens of thousands of clones, 85% being singletons. Study-wide results and caveats: Few recipient clonotypes overlapped donors; over 97% were de novo at given depth. Pathologically expanded recipient clonotypes increased progressively from day 30 to day 180 as diversity fell. Broader posttransplant TCR repertoire diversity was predicted by graft donor and pretransplant recipient Inverse Simpson Index values.

Sample time point: recipient sample about 28 days before transplant, after cytoreduction. Samples: about 28 days before transplant, then days 30, 100 and 180 after. This clone was seen more than once but under ten times. The antigen remains unidentified. The specimen comprised peripheral blood mononuclear cells, sampled before stem cell transplant. The clonotype originates from a man aged 60 to 75 with acute myeloid leukemia. Some clones in this sample may be carry-over from other donors' samples. J is TRBJ2-7 and V is TRBV5-4; no reliable D call. The CDR3 DNA follows: TGTGCCAGCAGCTTGGTTCCCGTCCCGGACTACGAGCAGTACTTC. The encoded protein is CASSLVPVPDYEQYF.